These 13 T cell receptor beta chains came from one sample sequenced in a study of blood T cell repertoires in COVID-19. Here immunoSEQ multiplex PCR was the method, and the copy in TCRdb shows in-frame clones only, minus some. This repertoire shows around 250,000 clones, 70% to 90% found once; its top ten account for 0.7%. Material: peripheral blood. The receptors stem from a human donor in a cohort sampled during active COVID-19.

The chain links TRBV20-1 to TRBJ2-7; 7 nucleotides line up with TRBD2. CDR3 length equals 16 residues. V was clipped by 3 bases and J by 6 bases; unmatched bases: 17. CDR1 is DFQATT, CDR2 SNEGSKA, per germline (reference sequence). CDR3 protein: CSASSPGAGKTGEQYF. The CDR3 DNA reads TGCAGTGCTAGTTCCCCTGGAGCGGGGAAGACTGGCGAGCAGTACTTC.

The chain is built from TRBV7-2 and TRBJ1-1; D ambiguous. Germline lookup yields CDR1 SGHTA and CDR2 FQGNSA. This CDR3 spans 14 amino acids. Trimming took 5 bases from V and 1 from J, leaving 11 bases between them. In DNA, the CDR3 is TGTGCCAGCAGCCGGACGGACTCGAACACTGAAGCTTTCTTT. This translates into CASSRTDSNTEAFF. The full variable domain, with the rest looked up from reference TRBV7-2 and TRBJ1-1, is GAGVSQSPSNKVTEKGKDVELRCDPISGHTALYWYRQSLGQGLEFLIYFQGNSAPDKSGLPSDRFSAERTGGSVSTLTIQRTQQEDSAVYLCASSRTDSNTEAFFGQGTRLTVV.

Remarks on this clone: A junction boundary mismatches the germline segment, possibly from a read error. The V gene is TRBV28, the J gene TRBJ1-1; TRBD1 is a possible D gene (6 bases). The CDR3 consists of 15 residues. Germline V gene sequence: CDR1 MDHEN, CDR2 SYDVKM. CDR3 nucleotide sequence: TGTGCCAGCAGTGGGACAAGGGAGGGGCACTTAAGAAGGATCTTT. Translating it yields CASSGTREGHLRRIF.

V and J are TRBV5-5 and TRBJ2-5, with D tentatively TRBD1 (6 bases). The CDR3 is 14 residues long. Germline V gene sequence: CDR1 SGHKS, CDR2 YYEKEE (reference sequence). Deletions cut 0 bases from V and 5 bases from J, with 11 bases between. CDR3 sequence (DNA): TGTGCCAGCAGCTTGGTCACAGGGTCGGAGACCCAGTACTTC. Its protein is CASSLVTGSETQYF.

This chain connects TRBV29-1 to TRBJ2-3, with 7 bases fitting TRBD1. Germline V gene sequence: CDR1 SQVTM, CDR2 ANQGSEA. The CDR3 spans 16 residues. Trimming took 0 bases from V and 5 from J; bases not matched to a gene: 11. As DNA, the CDR3 is TGCAGCGTTGAAGACCTACCCGGACAGGTCCAAGATACGCAGTATTTT. Translation: CSVEDLPGQVQDTQYF.

The chain links TRBV10-3 to TRBJ1-1; 12 bases are shared with TRBD1. Germline V gene data show CDR1 as ENHRY and CDR2 as SYGVKD. V lost 6 bases and J lost 7; bases outside the gene matches: 6. CDR3 size: 14 residues. CDR3 region: CAISGTGGRNEAFF. Here the CDR3 DNA reads TGTGCCATCAGCGGGACAGGGGGCCGAAATGAAGCTTTCTTT.

This chain links TRBV7-2 with TRBJ2-5, with D possibly matching TRBD2 (5 bases). CDR1 is SGHTA and CDR2 is FQGNSA in the germline V gene. V was clipped by 0 bases and J by 7 bases, with 9 bases between them. This CDR3 comprises 13 residues. The CDR3: CASSLAHLATQYF. Here the CDR3 DNA reads TGTGCCAGCAGCTTAGCGCATCTAGCGACCCAGTACTTC.

The V call is TRBV11-2, the J call TRBJ1-2, with 8 bases aligning to TRBD1. Germline CDR1 reads SGHAT; CDR2 reads FQNNGV. CDR3 length: 14 amino acids. The J segment lost 4 bases and the V segment lost 5 bases, leaving 6 bases of the junction unmatched. CDR3 amino acids: CASSPQGATYGYTF. CDR3 sequence (DNA): TGTGCCAGCAGCCCCCAGGGGGCGACCTATGGCTACACCTTC.

The V and J genes are TRBV7-2 and TRBJ1-2; 7 nucleotides match TRBD1. In germline, CDR1 is SGHTA, CDR2 FQGNSA. V shed 1 base, J shed 6 bases, and the junction held 8 bases outside the gene matches. The CDR3 has 15 residues. The CDR3: CASSLVDRTANGYTF. The CDR3 nucleotides are TGTGCCAGCAGCTTAGTGGACAGGACCGCCAATGGCTACACCTTC. Drawing the rest from reference TRBV7-2 and TRBJ1-2, the complete variable domain is GAGVSQSPSNKVTEKGKDVELRCDPISGHTALYWYRQSLGQGLEFLIYFQGNSAPDKSGLPSDRFSAERTGGSVSTLTIQRTQQEDSAVYLCASSLVDRTANGYTFGSGTRLTVV.

This clone was seen a handful of times. The rearrangement links TRBV28 to TRBJ2-7, with D possibly being TRBD2 (7 bases). Looked up from germline, CDR1 is MDHEN and CDR2 is SYDVKM. The V end was cut by 3 bases, the J end by 5 bases, with 23 bases between. The CDR3 length is 17 residues. Written as DNA, the CDR3 is TGTGCCAGCAGTTTTGGTCCCCCGTTGGGGGGGGCCAACGAGCAGTACTTC. Protein: CASSFGPPLGGANEQYF.

The V gene is TRBV28, the J gene TRBJ2-7; D is perhaps TRBD1 (5 bases). Germline V gene sequence: CDR1 MDHEN, CDR2 SYDVKM. The V gene lost 2 bases and the J gene lost 4 bases, with 9 bases spanning the gap. The CDR3 loop spans 13 amino acids. CDR3 sequence: CASSLAGKYEQYF. Written as DNA, the CDR3 is TGTGCCAGCAGTTTAGCAGGGAAATACGAGCAGTACTTC. The full variable domain, its missing parts supplied by reference TRBV28 and TRBJ2-7, is DVKVTQSSRYLVKRTGEKVFLECVQDMDHENMFWYRQDPGLGLRLIYFSYDVKMKEKGDIPEGYSVSREKKERFSLILESASTNQTSMYLCASSLAGKYEQYFGPGTRLTVT.

Regarding this clone: The sample carries other DNA sequences with the same CDR3. The chain links TRBV5-1 to TRBJ2-5; no clear D gene. The CDR3 contains 12 residues. The germline V and J ends were trimmed by 4 bases and 2 bases, with 6 bases remaining between them. Per germline, CDR1 SGHRS and CDR2 YFSETQ. The CDR3 coding sequence is TGCGCCAGCAGCCCACTTCAAGAGACCCAGTACTTC. Translated, it gives CASSPLQETQYF.

This chain joins TRBV12-3 or TRBV12-4 and TRBJ2-7; D not certain. The CDR3 extends over 11 amino acids. Trimming removed 7 bases at V and 2 bases at J, with 6 bases between. Written as DNA, the CDR3 is TGTGCCAGCATTCACACCTACGAGCAGTACTTC. As protein: CASIHTYEQYF.